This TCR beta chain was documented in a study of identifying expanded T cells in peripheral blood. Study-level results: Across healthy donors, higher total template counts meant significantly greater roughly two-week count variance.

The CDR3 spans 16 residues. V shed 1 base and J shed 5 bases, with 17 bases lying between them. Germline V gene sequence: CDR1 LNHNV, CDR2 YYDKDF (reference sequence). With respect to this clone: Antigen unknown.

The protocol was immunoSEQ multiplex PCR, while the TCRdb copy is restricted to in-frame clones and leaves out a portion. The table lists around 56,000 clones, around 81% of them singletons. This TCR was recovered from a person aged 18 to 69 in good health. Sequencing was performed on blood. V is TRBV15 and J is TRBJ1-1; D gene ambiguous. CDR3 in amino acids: CATSRALRSGGTEAFF. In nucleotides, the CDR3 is TGTGCCACCAGCAGAGCCCTCCGCTCGGGAGGGACTGAAGCTTTCTTT.